Included here is one TCR beta chain sequence, with context. As yet, its antigen is unknown. The data stem from a study of blood T cells in healthy people across ages. About the research overall: Using template switching, researchers captured about one barcoded beta molecule for each two T cells.

Total RNA was isolated from each sample in quantities of at least 5 micrograms. Study-wide points: A strong correlation between TCR beta diversity and naive T cell percentage was seen.

V was pared by 2 bases and J by 0 bases, with 16 bases between. The germline V gene has CDR1 MNHEY and CDR2 SVGAGI. The CDR3 runs to 17 residues. Sample-barcoded 5' priming and a J-beta primer mix drove a second PCR of roughly 7 to 11 cycles. A template-switch adaptor with 12 random nucleotides tagged each cDNA molecule. In TCRdb, the 5' RACE reads were re-called with MiXCR into one record per CDR3 protein. The data show around 790,000 distinct CDR3 sequences, with under 45% seen just once and about a fifth held by the top ten. Sequencing was performed on blood. This sequence joins TRBV6-5 and TRBJ1-1; maybe TRBD1 (5 bases). The clonotype originates from a man aged 60-69 years in good health. Written as DNA, the CDR3 is TGTGCCAGCAGTTACGCGGGACTTCCTGGCATGAACACTGAAGCTTTCTTT. Translation: CASSYAGLPGMNTEAFF.